This T cell receptor (beta chain) was captured in a study of blood T cell repertoires in COVID-19 (TCRdb year 2020). About the investigation overall: Samples from collaborators originated in the United States, Italy and Spain and spanned both the acute and convalescent phases of COVID-19. The material from the prospective study consisted of cDNA or gDNA derived from T cells, B-cell-depleted T cells, or PBMCs. The dataset comprised deeply sampled blood TCRbeta repertoires from subjects exposed to, actively infected with, or recovered from COVID-19. The repertoires were made available in a free public database intended to serve as a resource for research on the immune response to SARS-CoV-2. The samples were drawn from two sources: the first 160 participants of the ongoing ImmuneRACE study, and about 1,300 subjects contributed by 6 global collaborators. A de-identified subject ID, COVID-19 status, age in years and sex were almost always included in the sample metadata. Where available, HLA class I and class II types were taken from metadata supplied by the sample provider and were not determined by assay-based typing.

The immunoSEQ Assay, a bias-controlled multiplex PCR, was used to amplify TCRbeta CDR3 regions from genomic DNA. As for the authors' bioinformatics: Within the assay, amplification of reference gene primers was used to estimate how many nucleated cells each sample contained. To quantify the absolute abundance of each unique TCRbeta CDR3 rearrangement, sequence reads were collapsed and filtered. For each sample, productive Simpson clonality was calculated as the square root of Simpson's diversity index over productive rearrangements. Imported from immuneACCESS, the table was reduced by TCRdb to in-frame sequences with V and J called. These copies leave out some clones; in studies compared against another copy, an unresolved V gene accounts for under half, and the cause of the remainder is not known. The V and J calls and clone size were taken over from that table, and D and trimming were inferred from the DNA. Here the sample has some 66,000 clones; approximately 90% occur a single time. The ten largest clones add up to approximately 7.9% of the sample.

A remark on this clone: The specificity of this receptor is unknown. No base qualities exist here, and no much larger clone lies one base off it.

What the authors observed across the whole study: How much clinical and demographic metadata was included differed by source and by participant, and the metadata was provided uncurated.

The collaborating institutions used their own protocols to collect whole blood in K2EDTA tubes. Collaborator samples were shipped for TCRbeta analysis as frozen whole blood, isolated PBMCs, or DNA extracted from either sample type. From its cysteine to its phenylalanine, the CDR3 spans 12 amino acids. Solely the CDR3 DNA is kept, with 36 bases framed from the first base. CDR1 MNHEY and CDR2 SVGEGT were looked up in the germline V gene. V is reduced by 0 bases and J by 8 bases, leaving a spacing of 7 bases between them. Sequencing input: peripheral blood. This chain is built from TRBV6-2 or TRBV6-3 and TRBJ1-2, with a weak D call of TRBD1 (6 bases match). This TCR derives from a human donor in a cohort sampled during active COVID-19. The DNA reads TGTGCCAGCAGTTACTCCCAGGGGGGCTACACCTTC. The encoded protein is CASSYSQGGYTF.